The 19 T cell receptor beta chains below were found in one sample sequenced in a study of cytomegalovirus exposure and HLA in healthy donors (dated by TCRdb to between 2016 and 2019). Preparation of the library involved the immunoSEQ multiplex PCR assay. For the multiplex PCR, a mixture combining 60 forward primers for TCR Vbeta segments and 13 reverse primers for TCR Jbeta segments was used. Not all clones reach the TCRdb copy of this immuneACCESS table, which keeps in-frame sequences only. Checked studies attribute under half of the gap to unresolved V genes and leave the rest unexplained. The sample contains 110,000 to 150,000 clones, approximately 70% of them found a single time. Jointly, the top ten make up about 2.2% of the sample. Material for sequencing was PBMCs. The receptors here all came from a woman aged 55-69 years in good health and CMV-seropositive.

This chain connects TRBV30 to TRBJ1-5; TRBD1 matches at 9 bases. Germline CDR1 reads GTSNPN; CDR2 reads SVGIG (reference sequence). V trimming: 5 bases; J trimming: 2 bases; junction bases outside the gene matches: 4. This CDR3 is built from 14 residues. CDR3 bases: TGTGCCTGGCAAGGGACAGGGCGCAATCAGCCCCAGCATTTT. It translates to CAWQGTGRNQPQHF.

V and J are TRBV5-1 and TRBJ2-7, with 9 bases lining up with TRBD2. Germline-derived CDR1 and CDR2 are SGHRS and YFSETQ. The ends lost 1 base at V and 4 bases at J; junction bases unmatched: 6. The CDR3 extends over 15 amino acids. Written as DNA, the CDR3 is TGCGCCAGCAGCTTGAGTAGCGGGAGTGGATACGAGCAGTACTTC. The encoded protein is CASSLSSGSGYEQYF.

The V gene is TRBV7-3, the J gene TRBJ2-6; D possibly corresponds to TRBD1 (5 bases). The CDR3 length is 12 residues. Germline V gene data show CDR1 as SGHTA and CDR2 as FQGTGA. Trimming cost V 10 bases and J 4 bases, with 8 bases left between them. CDR3: CATGPGANVLTF. The CDR3 coding sequence is TGTGCCACAGGGCCCGGGGCCAACGTCCTGACTTTC.

The chain couples TRBV28 to TRBJ2-7, with 10 bases lining up with TRBD1. V shed 5 bases and J 2 bases; nucleotides not matched to a gene: 6. The germline CDR1 and CDR2 sequences are MDHEN and SYDVKM. CDR3 length: 15 amino acids. The DNA for the CDR3 is TGTGCCAGCAGTACTCCGACAGGGGGCCCCTACGAGCAGTACTTC. Its protein is CASSTPTGGPYEQYF.

The chain carries TRBV2 and TRBJ2-7, with D hard to call. This CDR3 is built from 12 residues. Germline assignment: CDR1 SNHLY and CDR2 FYNNEI. DNA for the CDR3: TGTGGAAGCTCTGTTGAATCCTACGAGCAGTACTTC. Residues: CGSSVESYEQYF. Together with reference TRBV2 and TRBJ2-7, the CDR3 gives the full variable domain: EPEVTQTPSHQVTQMGQEVILRCVPISNHLYFYWYRQILGQKVEFLVSFYNNEISEKSEIFDDQFSVERPDGSNFTLKIRSTKLEDSAMYFCGSSVESYEQYFGPGTRLTVT.

J is TRBJ1-2 and V is TRBV28; 9 bases fit TRBD1. Per the germline V gene, CDR1 is MDHEN and CDR2 is SYDVKM. Losses at the gene ends were 7 bases for V and 4 bases for J; bases not matched to a gene: 4. The CDR3 runs 13 residues. The CDR3 reads CASTGQGIYGYTF. The CDR3 DNA sequence: TGTGCCAGCACCGGACAGGGGATCTATGGCTACACCTTC.

This clone was found a few times. The chain uses TRBV7-9 and TRBJ1-2; unclear D gene. The germline V gene encodes CDR1 SEHNR and CDR2 FQNEAQ (reference sequence). The CDR3 runs 15 residues. The V end lost 1 base, the J end lost 8 bases, and 17 bases lay between the germline ends. The CDR3 sequence: CASSLGLEGWRGYTF. In nucleotides, the CDR3 is TGTGCCAGCAGCTTAGGCCTCGAGGGTTGGAGAGGCTACACCTTC.

The gene calls are TRBV5-4 and TRBJ2-1; no clear D. Germline loops: CDR1 SGHNT, CDR2 YYREEE (reference sequence). The CDR3 runs 13 residues. The V end was cut by 2 bases, the J end by 8 bases, with 11 bases between. This CDR3 reads CASSLGNRYEQFF. CDR3 DNA: TGTGCCAGCAGCTTAGGTAACAGATATGAGCAGTTCTTC.

In DNA form, the CDR3 reads TGTGCCAGCAGCTTACGGGACAGGGCGGGAAGCTACACCTTC. This codes for CASSLRDRAGSYTF. The chain joins TRBV5-4 to TRBJ1-2, with TRBD1 matching over 9 bases. This CDR3 spans 14 amino acids. V lost 2 bases, J lost 9 bases, and 8 bases stayed unmatched. Germline values: CDR1 SGHNT, CDR2 YYREEE (reference sequence).

The chain is built from TRBV29-1 and TRBJ2-5; the match to TRBD2 covers 8 bases. Germline V gives CDR1 SQVTM, CDR2 ANQGSEA. The CDR3 is 16 residues long. Germline trimming cut 2 bases from V and 4 bases from J; bases unmatched to any gene: 12. Written as DNA, the CDR3 is TGCAGCGTTGAACACCCTGAAAGCGGGAGTAGAGAGACCCAGTACTTC. It is translated as CSVEHPESGSRETQYF.

This chain links TRBV15 with TRBJ1-3; 9 bases are a match to TRBD1. The ends lost 3 bases at V and 5 bases at J; junction bases unmatched: 2. The CDR3 is made up of 14 amino acids. CDR1 is LNHNV, CDR2 YYDKDF, per germline (reference sequence). The CDR3 DNA reads TGTGCCACCAGCAGCACAGGGGGCCGAAACACCATATATTTT. Its translation is CATSSTGGRNTIYF.

This chain uses TRBV19 with TRBJ1-2; weak D call: TRBD1 (5 bases). Trimming took 2 bases from V and 0 from J, leaving 22 bases between them. This CDR3 region has 19 residues. In germline, CDR1 is LNHDA, CDR2 SQIVND (reference sequence). CDR3 region: CASSIIRSTDIRANYGYTF. The CDR3 nucleotides read TGTGCCAGTAGTATAATCCGGTCCACGGACATCAGAGCTAACTATGGCTACACCTTC.

A single count supports this clone. Other DNA sequences in the same sample also yield this CDR3. J is TRBJ1-1 and V is TRBV2; D is uncertain. The CDR3 length is 11 residues. CDR1 and CDR2 (germline): SNHLY, FYNNEI. The V end lost 6 bases, the J end lost 1 base, and 3 bases lay between the germline ends. The CDR3 loop reads CASRANTEAFF. CDR3 coding DNA: TGTGCCAGCAGGGCGAACACTGAAGCTTTCTTT.

The V gene is TRBV10-3, the J gene TRBJ2-5; D unclear. This CDR3 comprises 14 residues. Deletions cut 0 bases from V and 7 bases from J, with 12 bases between. The germline gives CDR1 ENHRY, CDR2 SYGVKD. The CDR3 loop is CAISESNGWATQYF. The CDR3 DNA follows: TGTGCCATCAGTGAGTCGAATGGGTGGGCGACCCAGTACTTC.

The chain links TRBV30 to TRBJ2-7, with 13 bases fitting TRBD2. V was pared by 3 bases and J by 5 bases, with 4 bases of the junction left unmatched. This CDR3 region has 14 residues. The germline V gene has CDR1 GTSNPN and CDR2 SVGIG (reference sequence). CDR3 sequence: CAWRWTSGSHEQYF. CDR3 nucleotides: TGTGCCTGGAGGTGGACTAGCGGGAGCCACGAGCAGTACTTC.

The gene calls are TRBV7-8 and TRBJ1-5; maybe TRBD1 (6 bases). The CDR3 spans 14 residues. Trimming shortened V by 2 bases and J by 3 bases, and 8 bases separated the two germline ends. Germline V CDR1 and CDR2: SGHVS, FQNEAQ. CDR3 protein: CASSLWTVNQPQHF. In DNA form, the CDR3 reads TGTGCCAGCAGCTTATGGACAGTCAATCAGCCCCAGCATTTT.

V gene TRBV27 combines with J gene TRBJ2-5; 10 positions agree with TRBD1. In germline, CDR1 is MNHEY, CDR2 SMNVEV (reference sequence). The length of the CDR3 is 15 residues. The trim removed 3 bases at V and 7 bases at J, leaving 8 bases unmatched. CDR3 coding DNA: TGTGCCAGCAGTTTGGGGGGGACAGGGGAAGCGACCCAGTACTTC. It is translated as CASSLGGTGEATQYF.

There are a few counts of this clone. V usage is TRBV7-9 and J usage is TRBJ2-7; TRBD2 is a possible D gene (5 bases). This CDR3 is 11 amino acids long. V was trimmed by 1 base and J by 9 bases, leaving 7 bases between them. Germline CDR1 SEHNR, CDR2 FQNEAQ (reference sequence). CDR3 coding DNA: TGTGCCAGCAGCTTAGGGGAGATGCAGTACTTC. Protein: CASSLGEMQYF. The full variable domain, rest sourced from reference TRBV7-9 and TRBJ2-7, is DTGVSQNPRHKITKRGQNVTFRCDPISEHNRLYWYRQTLGQGPEFLTYFQNEAQLEKSRLLSDRFSAERPKGSFSTLEIQRTEQGDSAMYLCASSLGEMQYFGPGTRLTVT.

The chain uses TRBV28 and TRBJ1-5; weak D call: TRBD1 (5 bases). The CDR3 has 14 residues. V lost 3 bases and J lost 11, with 17 bases in between. In germline, CDR1 is MDHEN, CDR2 SYDVKM. The CDR3 here is CASSFPGGEGSQHF. CDR3 nucleotide sequence: TGTGCCAGCAGTTTCCCGGGGGGGGAAGGGTCCCAGCATTTT.